This T cell receptor beta chain was sequenced during a study of blood T cells in healthy people across ages. As for the study in general: With template switching, about one barcoded beta molecule was captured per two T cells. Whole-study results and caveats: Diversity was higher, and naive CD4+ cells more numerous, in long-lived donors than in aged donors.

Next came a second PCR, run for roughly 6 to 11 cycles, which used a sample-barcoded 5' primer along with a J-beta primer mix. Using its own MiXCR run on the 5' RACE reads, TCRdb lists one record per CDR3 protein. The sample lists around 500,000 distinct CDR3 sequences; about 45% were seen once. The CDR3 is made up of 18 amino acids. V gave up 0 bases and J gave up 3 bases, with 22 bases separating them. The germline V gene encodes CDR1 SGDLS and CDR2 YYNGEE. For this clonotype: The antigen remains undetermined.

The TCR comes from an elderly man in good health. The chain has TRBV9 and TRBJ2-7, with D uncertain. The sequencing sample was made of blood. CDR3 coding DNA: TGTGCCAGCAGCGTAGGGATAACCTCCCCTACTTCAAACTACGAGCAGTACTTC. It translates to CASSVGITSPTSNYEQYF.